Presented here are 21 T cell receptor beta chains from one specimen sequenced in a study of T cell responses to AZD1222 COVID-19 vaccine (dated by TCRdb to the early 2020s). In the paper's terms, the time point label means: about 28 days (+/-7) after the second vaccine dose. Libraries were made using the immunoSEQ multiplex PCR assay. Entries here come from immuneACCESS through TCRdb and include only in-frame sequences with V and J called. Some clones fail to appear in such tables; in the studies checked, an unresolved V gene covers under half of the shortfall, and the cause of the remainder is unknown. Counted in this sample were about 180,000 clones; roughly 91% of them appeared once. In total, the top ten clones hold roughly 26% of the sample. This specimen was peripheral blood, taken 28 days after the second AZD1222 dose. The receptors originated from an adult who received the AZD1222 COVID-19 vaccine.

V and J are TRBV5-1 and TRBJ2-2; 8 bases match TRBD2. After removal of 0 bases from V and 2 bases from J, the junction contained 3 bases not matched to a gene. Germline V CDR1 and CDR2: SGHRS, YFSETQ. The CDR3 has 16 residues. The CDR3 spells CASSLGTSRNTGELFF. The CDR3 nucleotides are TGCGCCAGCAGCTTGGGGACTAGCAGAAACACCGGGGAGCTGTTTTTT. Supplemented by reference TRBV5-1 and TRBJ2-2, the full variable domain reads KAGVTQTPRYLIKTRGQQVTLSCSPISGHRSVSWYQQTPGQGLQFLFEYFSETQRNKGNFPGRFSGRQFSNSRSEMNVSTLELGDSALYLCASSLGTSRNTGELFFGEGSRLTVL.

Of note for this clone: Other DNA sequences from this sample encode an identical CDR3 as well. The V and J genes are TRBV10-3 and TRBJ2-7; D assignment may be TRBD1 or TRBD2 (5 bases each). Germline lookup yields CDR1 ENHRY and CDR2 SYGVKD. This CDR3 spans 14 amino acids. Trimming removed 4 bases at V and 0 bases at J, with 10 bases between. CDR3 DNA sequence: TGTGCCATCAGTGGGGACGGTAGCTCCTACGAGCAGTACTTC. This gives the protein CAISGDGSSYEQYF.

The chain combines TRBV6-2 or TRBV6-3 with TRBJ2-3; perhaps TRBD1 as D (5 bases). Trimming took 2 bases from V and 6 from J, leaving 12 bases between them. This CDR3 contains 14 residues. CDR1 MNHEY and CDR2 SVGEGT come from the germline V gene. The CDR3 nucleotides read TGTGCCAGCAGTTACACCCTAGGGGTGGATACGCAGTATTTT. Translated, it gives CASSYTLGVDTQYF.

This chain joins TRBV28 and TRBJ2-1; a weak D match, TRBD2 (5 bases). The CDR3 length is 12 residues. Germline-derived CDR1 and CDR2 are MDHEN and SYDVKM. Trimming shortened V by 3 bases and J by 10 bases, and 10 bases separated the two germline ends. CDR3 coding DNA: TGTGCCAGCAGTTTCCTCCTAGCAGAGCAGTTCTTC. This translates into CASSFLLAEQFF.

V gene TRBV28 combines with J gene TRBJ2-7, with D uncertain. CDR1 MDHEN and CDR2 SYDVKM come from the germline V gene. This CDR3 is built from 17 residues. Trimming removed 3 bases at V and 6 bases at J, with 24 bases between. The CDR3 sequence is CASSLSAASALPGEQYF. CDR3 DNA sequence: TGTGCCAGCAGTTTGTCCGCAGCCTCCGCCCTGCCCGGCGAGCAGTACTTC.

This clone has more than one count but fewer than ten. This rearrangement joins TRBV6-2 or TRBV6-3 to TRBJ2-5, with 7 bases identical to TRBD2. V gave up 2 bases and J gave up 1 base; unmatched junction bases: 4. This CDR3 region has 15 residues. CDR1 and CDR2 (germline): MNHEY, SVGEGT. CDR3 in amino acids: CASSYDKRGQETQYF. In DNA, the CDR3 is TGTGCCAGCAGTTACGACAAGCGGGGCCAAGAGACCCAGTACTTC.

The chain carries TRBV2 and TRBJ2-1; a possible D gene is TRBD2 (5 bases). This CDR3 is built from 12 residues. V was trimmed by 6 bases and J by 8 bases, leaving 11 bases between them. Germline values: CDR1 SNHLY, CDR2 FYNNEI. CDR3 bases: TGTGCCAGCAGATTCAGCGGCGATGAGCAGTTCTTC. It codes for CASRFSGDEQFF.

This chain links TRBV30 with TRBJ1-1; a weak D match, TRBD1 (5 bases). CDR3 length: 13 amino acids. The V gene lost 4 bases and the J gene lost 4 bases, with 13 bases spanning the gap. Germline V gene sequence: CDR1 GTSNPN, CDR2 SVGIG (reference sequence). The CDR3 bases are TGTGCCTGGACCGGGACCGTTACCACTGAAGCTTTCTTT. Its translation is CAWTGTVTTEAFF.

DNA of the CDR3: TGTGCCACCAGCAGAAATAAGGGGATCCAAGAGACCCAGTACTTC. This translates into CATSRNKGIQETQYF. The V gene is TRBV15, the J gene TRBJ2-5, with D possibly being TRBD1 (5 bases). Germline CDR1 reads LNHNV; CDR2 reads YYDKDF (reference sequence). The ends were cut back, 2 bases at V and 1 base at J, with 11 bases in the middle. The CDR3 loop spans 15 amino acids.

The rearrangement joins TRBV7-2 to TRBJ2-7; D is undetermined. This CDR3 region has 15 residues. Germline V CDR1 and CDR2: SGHTA, FQGNSA. V lost 2 bases, J lost 2 bases, and 13 bases lay in between. CDR3 nucleotides: TGTGCCAGCAGCTTACACGGACCTAGGGCCTACGAGCAGTACTTC. Amino acid sequence: CASSLHGPRAYEQYF.

The chain combines TRBV6-5 with TRBJ1-1; D not certain. CDR1 and CDR2 (germline): MNHEY, SVGAGI. The CDR3 spans 10 residues. The chain's CDR3 is CGTASPEAFF. For the CDR3, the DNA is TGTGGAACCGCAAGCCCTGAAGCTTTCTTT.

The chain recombines TRBV5-4 with TRBJ2-1, with 7 bases identical to TRBD1. The germline V gene encodes CDR1 SGHNT and CDR2 YYREEE (reference sequence). CDR3 length: 14 amino acids. V was pared by 4 bases and J by 10 bases, with 11 bases of the junction left unmatched. Written as DNA, the CDR3 is TGTGCCAGCAGCCCTCAAGTAGGGGGCGACGAGCAGTTCTTC. Its translation: CASSPQVGGDEQFF. Filled out from reference TRBV5-4 and TRBJ2-1, the complete variable domain reads ETGVTQSPTHLIKTRGQQVTLRCSSQSGHNTVSWYQQALGQGPQFIFQYYREEENGRGNFPPRFSGLQFPNYSSELNVNALELDDSALYLCASSPQVGGDEQFFGPGTRLTVL.

The chain is built from TRBV21-1 and TRBJ2-7; TRBD1, the D gene given by the table, was not confirmed from the DNA. TRBV21-1 is noted as a pseudogene. This CDR3 has 14 residues. This CDR3 reads CASTMDRHSYEQYF. CDR3 DNA sequence: TGTGCCAGCACCATGGACAGGCACTCCTACGAGCAGTACTTC.

The genes are TRBV19 and TRBJ1-2; D gene unclear. There are 13 residues in the CDR3. Germline values: CDR1 LNHDA, CDR2 SQIVND (reference sequence). V dropped 0 bases and J dropped 5 bases, with 7 bases sitting between them. The CDR3 loop is CASSIDRRYGYTF. CDR3 nucleotide sequence: TGTGCCAGTAGTATAGACAGGAGATATGGCTACACCTTC.

The chain has TRBV5-5 and TRBJ2-1; no definite D call. Trimming shortened V by 4 bases and J by 6 bases, and 17 bases separated the two germline ends. Germline lookup yields CDR1 SGHKS and CDR2 YYEKEE (reference sequence). This CDR3 is built from 15 residues. The CDR3 sequence is CASSPLGSMSNEQFF. CDR3 in DNA: TGTGCCAGCAGCCCCTTGGGTAGTATGAGCAATGAGCAGTTCTTC. Drawing the rest from reference TRBV5-5 and TRBJ2-1, the complete variable domain is DAGVTQSPTHLIKTRGQQVTLRCSPISGHKSVSWYQQVLGQGPQFIFQYYEKEERGRGNFPDRFSARQFPNYSSELNVNALLLGDSALYLCASSPLGSMSNEQFFGPGTRLTVL.

This rearrangement joins TRBV29-1 to TRBJ1-2, with a possible D match to TRBD1 (5 bases). The CDR3 runs 13 residues. Trimming shortened V by 6 bases and J by 5 bases, and 16 bases separated the two germline ends. CDR1 SQVTM and CDR2 ANQGSEA come from the germline V gene. The CDR3 protein is CSVKGWGEYGYTF. The CDR3 DNA sequence: TGCAGCGTCAAGGGGTGGGGGGAATATGGCTACACCTTC.

The genes are TRBV5-1 and TRBJ1-5; the D gene is possibly TRBD1 (5 bases). Trimming removed 0 bases from V and 4 bases from J, with 8 bases in between. CDR1 is SGHRS and CDR2 is YFSETQ in the germline V gene. The CDR3 has 14 amino acids. The CDR3: CASSLEGRNQPQHF. Written as DNA, the CDR3 is TGCGCCAGCAGCTTGGAGGGGAGAAATCAGCCCCAGCATTTT.

The chain links TRBV28 to TRBJ2-7, with a weak D call TRBD1 (5 bases). The germline V and J ends were trimmed by 7 bases and 0 bases, with 16 bases remaining between them. The germline CDR1 and CDR2 sequences are MDHEN and SYDVKM. This CDR3 spans 15 amino acids. CDR3 DNA sequence: TGTGCCAGCACGCGGTCCGTGACAGCCTCCTACGAGCAGTACTTC. Translating gives CASTRSVTASYEQYF.

This chain links TRBV19 with TRBJ2-2, with D possibly matching TRBD2 (5 bases). This CDR3 is 17 amino acids long. The germline gives CDR1 LNHDA, CDR2 SQIVND (reference sequence). The germline V and J ends were trimmed by 3 bases and 2 bases, with 16 bases remaining between them. CDR3 amino acids: CASSMAGQLINTGELFF. CDR3 coding DNA: TGTGCCAGTAGTATGGCGGGCCAGCTTATAAACACCGGGGAGCTGTTTTTT.

This clone was seen just once. The rearrangement links TRBV6-5 to TRBJ2-1; TRBD1 aligns across 7 bases. The V and J ends lost 0 bases and 3 bases, in that order; junction bases with no gene match: 5. Germline CDR1 and CDR2: MNHEY and SVGAGI. The CDR3 is made up of 16 amino acids. CDR3 DNA: TGTGCCAGCAGTTACTCGTTGGGACAGAACTACAATGAGCAGTTCTTC. Translating it yields CASSYSLGQNYNEQFF.

J is TRBJ1-2 and V is TRBV9; TRBD1 matches 8 bases. Germline V gives CDR1 SGDLS, CDR2 YYNGEE. Trimming removed 0 bases from V and 2 bases from J; junction bases left unmatched: 6. CDR3 size: 16 residues. The CDR3 bases are TGTGCCAGCAGCGTAGAGGCAGGGGGCCCCAACTATGGCTACACCTTC. This encodes CASSVEAGGPNYGYTF.